This TCR beta chain appears in the sequencing data of a study of T cell repertoires in cytomegalovirus infection. On the study more broadly: Matching HLA type, along with CMV infection, was indicated by public TCR beta signatures. Whole-study findings and limits: Cumulative frequency of public TCR beta families picked out carriers of CMV plus the relevant HLA.

TCRdb itself ran the reads through MiXCR, one entry per CDR3 protein. The table includes about 260,000 distinct CDR3 sequences, roughly 15% detected once. Comments on this clonotype: Its antigen remains unknown.

The germline gives CDR1 SQVTM, CDR2 ANQGSEA. Trimming took 4 bases from V and 5 from J, leaving 11 bases between them. The CDR3 runs 12 residues. This receptor was identified in a human donor in good health (CMV status not recorded). Some clones in this sample may be carry-over from other donors' samples. This chain joins TRBV29-1 and TRBJ2-5; D gene ambiguous. The specimen was PBMCs. In nucleotides, the CDR3 is TGCAGCGTTGTGGCTCTCCAGGAGACCCAGTACTTC. It translates to CSVVALQETQYF.